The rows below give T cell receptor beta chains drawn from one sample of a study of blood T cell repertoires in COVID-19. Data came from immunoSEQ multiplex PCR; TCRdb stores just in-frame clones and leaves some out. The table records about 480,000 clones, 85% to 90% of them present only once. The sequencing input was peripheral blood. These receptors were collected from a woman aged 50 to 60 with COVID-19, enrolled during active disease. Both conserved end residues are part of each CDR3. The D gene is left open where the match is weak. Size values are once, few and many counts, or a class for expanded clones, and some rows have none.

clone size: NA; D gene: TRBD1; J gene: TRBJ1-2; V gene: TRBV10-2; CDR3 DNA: TGCGCCAGCGGGACAGGCGTTTACACCTTC; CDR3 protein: CASGTGVYTF
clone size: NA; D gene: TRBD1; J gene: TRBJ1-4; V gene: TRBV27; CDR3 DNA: TGTGCCAGCAGTCCGGGGGACAGGTCCGTGGAACTGTTTTTT; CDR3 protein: CASSPGDRSVELFF
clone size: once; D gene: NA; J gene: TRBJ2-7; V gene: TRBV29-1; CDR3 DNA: TGCAGCGTTGATGACCAGGGCAACGAGCAGTACTTC; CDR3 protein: CSVDDQGNEQYF
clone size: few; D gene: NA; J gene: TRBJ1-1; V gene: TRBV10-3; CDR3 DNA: TGTGCCACCACGGCGGACACTGAAGCTTTCTTT; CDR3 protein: CATTADTEAFF
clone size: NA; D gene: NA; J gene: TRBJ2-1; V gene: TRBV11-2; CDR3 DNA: TGTGCCAGCAGTCCTGACAGGAATGAGCAGTTCTTC; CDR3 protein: CASSPDRNEQFF
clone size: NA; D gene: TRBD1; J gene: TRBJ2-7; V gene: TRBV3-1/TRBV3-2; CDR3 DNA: TGTGCCAGCAGCCACGCTGGGACAGCCGAGCAGTACTTC; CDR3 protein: CASSHAGTAEQYF
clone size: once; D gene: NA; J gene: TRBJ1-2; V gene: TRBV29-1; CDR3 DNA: TGCAGCGTTGAAGACACAGTGAATGGCTACACCTTC; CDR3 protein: CSVEDTVNGYTF
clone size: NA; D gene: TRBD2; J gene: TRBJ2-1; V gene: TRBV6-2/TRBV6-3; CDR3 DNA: TGTGCCAGCAGTTCCCTCCGGGGGGGGAGCTCCTACAATGAGCAGTTCTTC; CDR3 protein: CASSSLRGGSSYNEQFF
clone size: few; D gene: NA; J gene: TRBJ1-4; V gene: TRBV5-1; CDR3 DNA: TGCGCCAGCAGCTTGGTCGGACAGCTTACAACTAATGAAAAACTGTTTTTT; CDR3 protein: CASSLVGQLTTNEKLFF
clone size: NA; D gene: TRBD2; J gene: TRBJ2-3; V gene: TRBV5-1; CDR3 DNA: TGCGCCAGCAGCGGGGAGGGAGATACGCAGTATTTT; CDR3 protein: CASSGEGDTQYF
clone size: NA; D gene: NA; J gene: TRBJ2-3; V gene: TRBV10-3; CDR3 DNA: TGTGCCATCAGTGGGAGCAAGGGGTTAAGCACAGATACGCAGTATTTT; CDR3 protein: CAISGSKGLSTDTQYF
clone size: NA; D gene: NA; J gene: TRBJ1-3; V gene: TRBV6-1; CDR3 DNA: TGTGCCAGCAGTGTCATCCGGGACACCTCTGGAAACACCATATATTTT; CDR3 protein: CASSVIRDTSGNTIYF
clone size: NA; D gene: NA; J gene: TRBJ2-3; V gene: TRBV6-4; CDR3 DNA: TGTGCCAGCAGTGACTCGAGAGAGGGCCTAGGCACAGATACGCAGTATTTT; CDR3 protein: CASSDSREGLGTDTQYF
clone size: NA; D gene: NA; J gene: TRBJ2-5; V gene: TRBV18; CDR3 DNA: TGTGCCAGCTCATCTCAAGAGACCCAGTACTTC; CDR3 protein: CASSSQETQYF
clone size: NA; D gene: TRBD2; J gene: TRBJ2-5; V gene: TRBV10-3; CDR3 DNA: TGTGCCATCAGCGCTCTACTAGCGGGGGGAACAGAGACCCAGTACTTC; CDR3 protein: CAISALLAGGTETQYF
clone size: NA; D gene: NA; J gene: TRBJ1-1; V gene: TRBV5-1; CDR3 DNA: TGCGCCAGCAGCATTAATTGGAGGTCGAACACTGAAGCTTTCTTT; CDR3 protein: CASSINWRSNTEAFF
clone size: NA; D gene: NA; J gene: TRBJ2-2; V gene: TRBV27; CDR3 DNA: TGTGCCAGCAGTATCCTCGACACCGGGGAGCTGTTTTTT; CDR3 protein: CASSILDTGELFF
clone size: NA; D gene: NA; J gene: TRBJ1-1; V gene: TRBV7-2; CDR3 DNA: TGTGCCAGCAGCCAAAGCCGGGACACCGGAGCAGCTTTCTTT; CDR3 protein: CASSQSRDTGAAFF
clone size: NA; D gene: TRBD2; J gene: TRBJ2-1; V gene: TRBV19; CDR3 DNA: TGTGCCAGTAGTATTAGCGGGGTTGTCAACAATGAGCAGTTCTTC; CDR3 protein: CASSISGVVNNEQFF
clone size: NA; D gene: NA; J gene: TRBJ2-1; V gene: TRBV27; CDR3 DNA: TGTGCCAGCAGTTTAGGCAGGTCGAATGAGCAGTTCTTC; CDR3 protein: CASSLGRSNEQFF
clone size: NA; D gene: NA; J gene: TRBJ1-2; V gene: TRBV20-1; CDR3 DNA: TGCAGTGCTCACAGCCCCTATGGCTACACCTTC; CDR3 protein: CSAHSPYGYTF